This TCR beta chain was identified during a study of cytomegalovirus exposure and HLA in healthy donors. A remark on this clone: Antigen unknown.

Study conclusions and caveats: In vitro testing confirmed a few CMV-associated chains as specific for CMV antigens. The study listed some 160 cytomegalovirus-associated TCR beta chains. The tendency of first-cohort TCR clusters to co-occur in the roughly 110 validation repertoires emerged from a later analysis.

The ends lost 5 bases at V and 2 bases at J; junction bases unmatched: 8. The CDR3 length is 15 residues. The V gene's germline CDR1 is SGHVS and CDR2 FNYEAQ. Some clones are missing from TCRdb's copy, which holds only in-frame ones; the method was immunoSEQ multiplex PCR. The profile shows about 180,000 clones, 87% of them singletons. The donors were members of the validation cohort comprising about 130 subjects, separate from the roughly 670-subject first cohort. The sequenced sample consisted of PBMCs. The receptor was derived from a woman younger than 45 in good health and CMV-seronegative. The rearrangement links TRBV7-6 to TRBJ2-7; 8 nucleotides agree with TRBD2. This chain's CDR3 is CASSPVAGGAYEQYF. In nucleotides, the CDR3 is TGTGCCAGCAGCCCCGTTGCCGGGGGGGCCTACGAGCAGTACTTC.